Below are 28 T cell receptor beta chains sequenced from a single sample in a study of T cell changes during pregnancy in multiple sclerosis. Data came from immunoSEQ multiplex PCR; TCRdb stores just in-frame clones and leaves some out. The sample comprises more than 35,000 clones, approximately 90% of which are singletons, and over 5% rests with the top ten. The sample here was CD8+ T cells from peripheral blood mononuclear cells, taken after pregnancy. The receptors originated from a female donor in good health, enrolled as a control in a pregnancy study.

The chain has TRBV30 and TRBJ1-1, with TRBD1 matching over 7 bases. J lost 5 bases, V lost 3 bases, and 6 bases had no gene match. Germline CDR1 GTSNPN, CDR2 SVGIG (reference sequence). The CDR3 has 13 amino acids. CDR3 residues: CAWSDRDWTEAFF. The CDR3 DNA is TGTGCCTGGAGCGACAGGGATTGGACTGAAGCTTTCTTT. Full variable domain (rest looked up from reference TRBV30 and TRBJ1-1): SQTIHQWPATLVQPVGSPLSLECTVEGTSNPNLYWYRQAAGRGLQLLFYSVGIGQISSEVPQNLSASRPQDRQFILSSKKLLLSDSGFYLCAWSDRDWTEAFFGQGTRLTVV.

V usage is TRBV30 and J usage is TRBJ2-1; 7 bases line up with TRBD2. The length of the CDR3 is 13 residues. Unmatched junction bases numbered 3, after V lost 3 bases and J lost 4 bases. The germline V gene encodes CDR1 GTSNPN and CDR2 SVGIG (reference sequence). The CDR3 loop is CAWSGGYYNEQFF. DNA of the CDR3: TGTGCCTGGAGCGGGGGGTATTACAATGAGCAGTTCTTC. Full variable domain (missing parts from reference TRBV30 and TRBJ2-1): SQTIHQWPATLVQPVGSPLSLECTVEGTSNPNLYWYRQAAGRGLQLLFYSVGIGQISSEVPQNLSASRPQDRQFILSSKKLLLSDSGFYLCAWSGGYYNEQFFGPGTRLTVL.

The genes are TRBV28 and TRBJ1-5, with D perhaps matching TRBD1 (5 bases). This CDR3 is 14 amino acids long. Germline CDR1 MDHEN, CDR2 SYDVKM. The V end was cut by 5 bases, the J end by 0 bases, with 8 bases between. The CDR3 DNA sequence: TGTGCCAGCAGTCTGACAGATAGCAATCAGCCCCAGCATTTT. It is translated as CASSLTDSNQPQHF.

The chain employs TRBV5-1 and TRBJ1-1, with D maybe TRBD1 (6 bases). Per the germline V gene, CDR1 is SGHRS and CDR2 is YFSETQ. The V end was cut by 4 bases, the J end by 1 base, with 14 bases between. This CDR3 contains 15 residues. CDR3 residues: CASSVDAGANTEAFF. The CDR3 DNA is TGCGCCAGCAGCGTGGACGCGGGGGCGAACACTGAAGCTTTCTTT.

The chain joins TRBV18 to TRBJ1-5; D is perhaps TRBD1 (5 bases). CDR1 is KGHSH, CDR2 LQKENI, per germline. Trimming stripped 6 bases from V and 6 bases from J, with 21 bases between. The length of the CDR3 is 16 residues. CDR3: CASSLTEARGGQPQHF. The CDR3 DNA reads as TGTGCCAGCTCCTTGACCGAGGCGAGGGGAGGTCAGCCCCAGCATTTT. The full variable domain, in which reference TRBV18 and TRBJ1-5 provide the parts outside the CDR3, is NAGVMQNPRHLVRRRGQEARLRCSPMKGHSHVYWYRQLPEEGLKFMVYLQKENIIDESGMPKERFSAEFPKEGPSILRIQQVVRGDSAAYFCASSLTEARGGQPQHFGDGTRLSIL.

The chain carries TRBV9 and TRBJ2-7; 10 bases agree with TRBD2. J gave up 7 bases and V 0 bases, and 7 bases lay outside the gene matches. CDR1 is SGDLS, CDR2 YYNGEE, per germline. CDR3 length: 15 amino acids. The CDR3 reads CASSVGSSGGWEQYF. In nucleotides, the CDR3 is TGTGCCAGCAGCGTAGGGTCTAGCGGGGGATGGGAGCAGTACTTC. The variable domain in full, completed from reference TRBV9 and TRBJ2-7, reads DSGVTQTPKHLITATGQRVTLRCSPRSGDLSVYWYQQSLDQGLQFLIQYYNGEERAKGNILERFSAQQFPDLHSELNLSSLELGDSALYFCASSVGSSGGWEQYFGPGTRLTVT.

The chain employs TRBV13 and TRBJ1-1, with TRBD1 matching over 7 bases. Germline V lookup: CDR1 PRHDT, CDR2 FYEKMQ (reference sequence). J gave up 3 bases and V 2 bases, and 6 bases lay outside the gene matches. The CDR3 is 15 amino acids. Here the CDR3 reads CASSLRGGFDTEAFF. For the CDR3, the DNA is TGTGCCAGCAGCTTAAGAGGGGGCTTCGACACTGAAGCTTTCTTT.

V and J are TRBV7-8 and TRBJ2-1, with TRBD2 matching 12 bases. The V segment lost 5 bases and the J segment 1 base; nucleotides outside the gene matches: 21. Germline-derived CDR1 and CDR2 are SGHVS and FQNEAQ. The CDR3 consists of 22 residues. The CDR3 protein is CASSLPYRLAGAIHLSYNEQFF. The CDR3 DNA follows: TGTGCCAGCAGCCTCCCTTATAGACTAGCGGGGGCGATACACCTTTCCTACAATGAGCAGTTCTTC.

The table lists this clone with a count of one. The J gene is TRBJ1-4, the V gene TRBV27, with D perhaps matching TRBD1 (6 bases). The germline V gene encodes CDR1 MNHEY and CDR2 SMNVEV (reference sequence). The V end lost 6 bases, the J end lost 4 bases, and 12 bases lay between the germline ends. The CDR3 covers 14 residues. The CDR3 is CASSPDRYNEKLFF. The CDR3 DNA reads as TGTGCCAGCAGCCCTGACAGGTATAATGAAAAACTGTTTTTT.

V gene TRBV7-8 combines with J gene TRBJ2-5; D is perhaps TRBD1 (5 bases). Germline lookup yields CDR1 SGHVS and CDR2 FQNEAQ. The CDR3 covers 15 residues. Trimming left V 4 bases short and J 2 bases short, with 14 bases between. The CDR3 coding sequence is TGTGCCAGCAGCTCCAAGAAGGGGCTTCAAGAGACCCAGTACTTC. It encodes CASSSKKGLQETQYF.

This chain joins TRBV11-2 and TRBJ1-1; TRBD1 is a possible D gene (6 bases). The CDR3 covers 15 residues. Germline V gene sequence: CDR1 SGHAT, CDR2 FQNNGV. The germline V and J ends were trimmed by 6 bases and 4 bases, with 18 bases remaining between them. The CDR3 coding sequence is TGTGCCAGCAGACCTACAGGTGGCAGGGGCACTGAAGCTTTCTTT. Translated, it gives CASRPTGGRGTEAFF.

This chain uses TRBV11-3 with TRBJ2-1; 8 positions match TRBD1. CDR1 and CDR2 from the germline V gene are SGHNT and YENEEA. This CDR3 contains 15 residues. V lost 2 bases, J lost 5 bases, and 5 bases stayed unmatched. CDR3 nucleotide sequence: TGTGCCAGCAGCTTACCCGGGGACAGGAACAATGAGCAGTTCTTC. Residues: CASSLPGDRNNEQFF.

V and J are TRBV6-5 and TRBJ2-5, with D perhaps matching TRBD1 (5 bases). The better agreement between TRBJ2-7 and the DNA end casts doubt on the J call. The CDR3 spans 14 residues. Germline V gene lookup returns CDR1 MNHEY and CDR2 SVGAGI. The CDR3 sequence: CASSYRQSAHEQYF. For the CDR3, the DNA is TGTGCCAGCAGTTACAGACAGTCCGCCCACGAGCAGTACTTC.

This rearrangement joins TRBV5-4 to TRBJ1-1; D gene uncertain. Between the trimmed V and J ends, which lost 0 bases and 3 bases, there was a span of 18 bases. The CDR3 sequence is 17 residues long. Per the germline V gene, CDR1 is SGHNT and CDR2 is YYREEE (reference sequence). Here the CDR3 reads CASSLGRGGREDTEAFF. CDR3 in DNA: TGTGCCAGCAGCTTGGGCCGGGGAGGTAGGGAGGACACTGAAGCTTTCTTT.

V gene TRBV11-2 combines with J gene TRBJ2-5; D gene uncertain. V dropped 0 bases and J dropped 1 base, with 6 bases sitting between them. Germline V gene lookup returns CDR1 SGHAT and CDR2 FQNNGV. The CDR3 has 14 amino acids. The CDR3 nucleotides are TGTGCCAGCAGCTTAGACTTCTCCCAAGAGACCCAGTACTTC. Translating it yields CASSLDFSQETQYF.

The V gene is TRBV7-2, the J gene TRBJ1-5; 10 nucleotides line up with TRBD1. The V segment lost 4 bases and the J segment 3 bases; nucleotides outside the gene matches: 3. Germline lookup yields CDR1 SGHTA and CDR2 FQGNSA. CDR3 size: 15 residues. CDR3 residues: CASSWGQGTNQPQHF. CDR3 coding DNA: TGTGCCAGCAGCTGGGGACAGGGGACCAATCAGCCCCAGCATTTT. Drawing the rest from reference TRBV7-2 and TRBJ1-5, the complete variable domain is GAGVSQSPSNKVTEKGKDVELRCDPISGHTALYWYRQSLGQGLEFLIYFQGNSAPDKSGLPSDRFSAERTGGSVSTLTIQRTQQEDSAVYLCASSWGQGTNQPQHFGDGTRLSIL.

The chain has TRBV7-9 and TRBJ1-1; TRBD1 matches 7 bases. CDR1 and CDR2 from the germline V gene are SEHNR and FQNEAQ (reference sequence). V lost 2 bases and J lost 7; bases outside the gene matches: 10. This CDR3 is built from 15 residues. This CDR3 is CASSLRTGSRDEAFF. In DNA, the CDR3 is TGTGCCAGCAGCTTAAGGACAGGTTCCCGGGATGAAGCTTTCTTT.

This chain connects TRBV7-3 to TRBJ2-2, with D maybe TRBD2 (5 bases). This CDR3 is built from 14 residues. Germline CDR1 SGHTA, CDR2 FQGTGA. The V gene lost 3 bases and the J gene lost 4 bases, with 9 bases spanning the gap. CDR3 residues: CASSFGLGTGELFF. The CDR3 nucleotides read TGTGCCAGCAGCTTCGGACTGGGCACCGGGGAGCTGTTTTTT.

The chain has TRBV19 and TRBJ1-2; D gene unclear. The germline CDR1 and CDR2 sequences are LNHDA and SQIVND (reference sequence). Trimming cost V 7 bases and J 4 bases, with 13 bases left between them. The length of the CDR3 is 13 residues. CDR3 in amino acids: CASTRYEGYGYTF. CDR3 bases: TGTGCCAGTACCCGGTACGAGGGCTATGGCTACACCTTC. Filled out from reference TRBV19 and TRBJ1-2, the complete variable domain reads DGGITQSPKYLFRKEGQNVTLSCEQNLNHDAMYWYRQDPGQGLRLIYYSQIVNDFQKGDIAEGYSVSREKKESFPLTVTSAQKNPTAFYLCASTRYEGYGYTFGSGTRLTVV.

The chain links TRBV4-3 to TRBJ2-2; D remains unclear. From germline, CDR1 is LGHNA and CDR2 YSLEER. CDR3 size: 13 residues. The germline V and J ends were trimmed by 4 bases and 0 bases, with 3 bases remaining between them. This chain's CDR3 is CASSPPNTGELFF. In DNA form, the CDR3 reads TGCGCCAGCAGCCCTCCGAACACCGGGGAGCTGTTTTTT.

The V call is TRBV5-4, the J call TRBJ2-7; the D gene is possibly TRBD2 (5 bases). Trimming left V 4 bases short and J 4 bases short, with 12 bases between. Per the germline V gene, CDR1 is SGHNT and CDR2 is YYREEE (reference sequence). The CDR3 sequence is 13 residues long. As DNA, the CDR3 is TGTGCCAGCAGCGTATACGGGGATTACGAGCAGTACTTC. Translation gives CASSVYGDYEQYF. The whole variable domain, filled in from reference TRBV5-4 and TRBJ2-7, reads ETGVTQSPTHLIKTRGQQVTLRCSSQSGHNTVSWYQQALGQGPQFIFQYYREEENGRGNFPPRFSGLQFPNYSSELNVNALELDDSALYLCASSVYGDYEQYFGPGTRLTVT.

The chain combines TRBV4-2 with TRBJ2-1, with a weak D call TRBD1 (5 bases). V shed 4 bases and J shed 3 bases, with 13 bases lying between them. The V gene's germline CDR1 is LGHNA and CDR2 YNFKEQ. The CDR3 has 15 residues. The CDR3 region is CASSPLPDSYNEQFF. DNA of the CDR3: TGTGCCAGCAGCCCCCTCCCCGACAGCTACAATGAGCAGTTCTTC.

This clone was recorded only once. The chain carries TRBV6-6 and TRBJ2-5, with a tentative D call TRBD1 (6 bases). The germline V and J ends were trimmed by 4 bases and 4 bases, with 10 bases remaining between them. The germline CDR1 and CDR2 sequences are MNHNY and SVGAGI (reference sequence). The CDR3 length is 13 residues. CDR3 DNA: TGTGCCAGCAGTTCCAGGGGCGCAGAGACCCAGTACTTC. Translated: CASSSRGAETQYF.

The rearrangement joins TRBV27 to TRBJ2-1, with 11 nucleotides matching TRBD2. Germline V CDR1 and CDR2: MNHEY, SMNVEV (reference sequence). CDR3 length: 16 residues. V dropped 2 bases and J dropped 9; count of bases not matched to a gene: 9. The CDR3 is CASSLVLAGGRGEQFF. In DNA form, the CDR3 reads TGTGCCAGCAGTTTAGTCCTAGCGGGGGGACGCGGTGAGCAGTTCTTC.

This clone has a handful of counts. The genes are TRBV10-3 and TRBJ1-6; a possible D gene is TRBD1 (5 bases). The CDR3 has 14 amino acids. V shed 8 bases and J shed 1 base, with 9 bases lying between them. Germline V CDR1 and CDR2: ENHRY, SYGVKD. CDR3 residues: CAIAQESYNSPLHF. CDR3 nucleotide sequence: TGTGCCATCGCACAGGAATCCTATAATTCACCCCTCCACTTT.

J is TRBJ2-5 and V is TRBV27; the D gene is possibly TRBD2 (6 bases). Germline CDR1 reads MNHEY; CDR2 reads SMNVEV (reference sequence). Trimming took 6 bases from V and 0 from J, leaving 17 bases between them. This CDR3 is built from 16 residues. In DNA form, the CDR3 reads TGTGCCAGCAGCCCCTCGGGCGGGGAGTACCAAGAGACCCAGTACTTC. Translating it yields CASSPSGGEYQETQYF.

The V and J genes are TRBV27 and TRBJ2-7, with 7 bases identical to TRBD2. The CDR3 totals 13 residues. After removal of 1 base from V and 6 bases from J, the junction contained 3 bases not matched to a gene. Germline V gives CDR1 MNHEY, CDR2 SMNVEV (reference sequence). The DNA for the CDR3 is TGTGCCAGCAGTTTATGGGAGGGCCGCGAGCAGTACTTC. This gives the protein CASSLWEGREQYF.

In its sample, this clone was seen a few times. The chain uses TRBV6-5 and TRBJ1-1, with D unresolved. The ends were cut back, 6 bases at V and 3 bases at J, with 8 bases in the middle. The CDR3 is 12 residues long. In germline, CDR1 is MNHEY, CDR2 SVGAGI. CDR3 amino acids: CASRSGYTEAFF. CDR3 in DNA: TGTGCCAGCAGATCTGGCTACACTGAAGCTTTCTTT.